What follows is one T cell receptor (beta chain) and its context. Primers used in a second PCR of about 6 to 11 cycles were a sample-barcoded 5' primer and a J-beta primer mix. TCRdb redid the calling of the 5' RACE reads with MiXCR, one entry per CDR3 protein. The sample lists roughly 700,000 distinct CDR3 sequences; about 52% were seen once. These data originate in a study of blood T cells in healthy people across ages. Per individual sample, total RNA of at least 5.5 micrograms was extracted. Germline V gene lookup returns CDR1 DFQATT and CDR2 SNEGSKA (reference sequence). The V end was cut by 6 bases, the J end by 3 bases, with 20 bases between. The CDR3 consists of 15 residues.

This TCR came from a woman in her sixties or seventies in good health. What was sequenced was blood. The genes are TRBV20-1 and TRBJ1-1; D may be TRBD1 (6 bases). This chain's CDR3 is CSASRGTGADTEAFF. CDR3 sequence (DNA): TGCAGTGCCTCAAGGGGGACCGGGGCGGACACTGAAGCTTTCTTT.